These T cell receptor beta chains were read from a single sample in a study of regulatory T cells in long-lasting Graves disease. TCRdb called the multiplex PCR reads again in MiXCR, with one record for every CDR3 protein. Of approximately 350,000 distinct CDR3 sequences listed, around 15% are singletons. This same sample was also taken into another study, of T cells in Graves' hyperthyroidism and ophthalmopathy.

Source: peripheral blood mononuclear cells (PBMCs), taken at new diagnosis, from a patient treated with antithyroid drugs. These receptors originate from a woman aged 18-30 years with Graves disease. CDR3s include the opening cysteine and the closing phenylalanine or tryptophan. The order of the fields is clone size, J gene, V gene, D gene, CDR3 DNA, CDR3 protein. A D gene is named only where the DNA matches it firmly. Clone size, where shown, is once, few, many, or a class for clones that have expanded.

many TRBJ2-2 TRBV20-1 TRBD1 TGCAGTGCTAGAGATCGAGACCGGGACAGGGGAACCGGGGAGCTGTTTTTT CSARDRDRDRGTGELFF
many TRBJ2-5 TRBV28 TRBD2 TGTGCCAGCACCAACGGGGGGATACAAGAGACCCAGTACTTC CASTNGGIQETQYF
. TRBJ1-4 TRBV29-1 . TGCAGCGTTGACGAGGGTAATTTCCAAAAACTGTTTTTT CSVDEGNFQKLFF
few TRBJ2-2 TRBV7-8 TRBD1 TGTGCCAGCAGCTTGACAGGGGGCAGTCCCGGGGAGCTGTTTTTT CASSLTGGSPGELFF
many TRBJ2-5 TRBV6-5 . TGTGCCAGCAGTTCGTCGTCGTTAGAGACCCAGTACTTC CASSSSSLETQYF
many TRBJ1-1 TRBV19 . TGTGCCAGTAGTATCGCCCACGGCACTGAAGCTTTCTTT CASSIAHGTEAFF
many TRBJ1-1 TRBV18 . TGTGCCAGCTCACCACAGGGAGGGAACACTGAAGCTTTCTTT CASSPQGGNTEAFF
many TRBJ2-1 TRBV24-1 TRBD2 TGTGCCACCAGTGATTGGGGGACTAGCGGCTACAATGAGCAGTTCTTC CATSDWGTSGYNEQFF
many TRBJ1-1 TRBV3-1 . TGTGCCAGCAGCCAAGATAGGAGGAGAGAAGCTTTCTTT CASSQDRRREAFF
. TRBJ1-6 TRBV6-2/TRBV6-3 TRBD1 TGTGCCAGCAGGCCCGGGACAGGGGGTTCACCCCTCCACTTT CASRPGTGGSPLHF
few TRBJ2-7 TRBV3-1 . TGTGCCAGCAGCCAAGACTACGTCTCCTACGAGCAGTACTTC CASSQDYVSYEQYF
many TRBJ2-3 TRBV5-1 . TGCGCCAGCAGCTTTCGCGGAGAAAGCACAGATACGCAGTATTTT CASSFRGESTDTQYF
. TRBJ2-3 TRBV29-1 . TGCAGCGTTGTAAGAGCGGGTACAGATACGCAGTATTTT CSVVRAGTDTQYF
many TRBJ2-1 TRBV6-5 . TGTGCCAGCAGTTACTCGAACAGACCCAGAGACCATTACAATGAGCAGTTCTTC CASSYSNRPRDHYNEQFF
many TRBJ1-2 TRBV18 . TGTGCCAGCTCCCCCTCGGTGGGTCAGGGCTACACCTTC CASSPSVGQGYTF
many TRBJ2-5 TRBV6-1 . TGTGCCAGCAGTGAAGTTAAAGAGACCCAGTACTTC CASSEVKETQYF
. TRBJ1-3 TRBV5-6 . TGTGCCAGCAGCGCGTCCAGTGACTCCTCTGGAAACACCATATATTTT CASSASSDSSGNTIYF
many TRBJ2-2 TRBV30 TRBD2 TGTGCCGGGGGGACTAGCGGGACTAACACCGGGGAGCTGTTTTTT CAGGTSGTNTGELFF
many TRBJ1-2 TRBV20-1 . TGCAGTGCCAGGGGAGGGCGGGATGGCTACACCTTC CSARGGRDGYTF
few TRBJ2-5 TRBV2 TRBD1 TGTGCCGGCAGCCGGACAGGAGAGACCCAGTACTTC CAGSRTGETQYF
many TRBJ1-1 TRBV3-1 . TGTGCCAGCAGCCAAAGCATTGCACAACTCGATGTCGAAGCTTTCTTT CASSQSIAQLDVEAFF
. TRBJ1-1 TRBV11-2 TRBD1 TGTGCCAGCAGTCCCGGGACAGGGACTCGTGGCACTGAAGCTTTCTTT CASSPGTGTRGTEAFF
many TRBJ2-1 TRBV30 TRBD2 TGTGCCTGGAGAGAGCGGGAGGCCGTCTCCTACAATGAGCAGTTCTTC CAWREREAVSYNEQFF
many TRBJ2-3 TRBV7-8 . TGTGCCAGCAGCCCTTCCGGACGGGACACAGATACGCAGTATTTT CASSPSGRDTDTQYF
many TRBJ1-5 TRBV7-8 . TGTGCCAGCAGCTTAGTCGGGGGGCAGAGCAATCAGCCCCAGCATTTT CASSLVGGQSNQPQHF
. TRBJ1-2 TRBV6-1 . TGTGCCAGCAGCCGGACGGAACAGTATGGCTACACCTTC CASSRTEQYGYTF
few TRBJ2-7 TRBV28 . TGTGCCAGCAACAGACCCCAGGGAAGGTACGAGCAGTACTTC CASNRPQGRYEQYF